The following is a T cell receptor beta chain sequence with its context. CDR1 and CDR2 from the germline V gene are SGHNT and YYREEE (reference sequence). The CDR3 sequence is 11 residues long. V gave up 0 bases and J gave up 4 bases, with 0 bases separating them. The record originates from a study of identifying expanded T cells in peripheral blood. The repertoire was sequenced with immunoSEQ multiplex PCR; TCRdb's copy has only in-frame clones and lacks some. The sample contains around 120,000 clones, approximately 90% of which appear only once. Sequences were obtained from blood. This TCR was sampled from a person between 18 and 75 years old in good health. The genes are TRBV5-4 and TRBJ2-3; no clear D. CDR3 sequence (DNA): TGTGCCAGCAGCTTGGCAGATACGCAGTATTTT. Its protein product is CASSLADTQYF.